These 8 T cell receptor beta chains were sequenced from one sample in a study of T cell changes during pregnancy in multiple sclerosis. The protocol was immunoSEQ multiplex PCR, while the TCRdb copy is restricted to in-frame clones and leaves out a portion. This sample has around 63,000 clones, with 91% found just once. The sample in question was peripheral blood, obtained in the third trimester of pregnancy. These receptor sequences come from a female donor in good health, enrolled as a control in a pregnancy study.

The chain recombines TRBV6-5 with TRBJ2-3; D perhaps matches TRBD2 (6 bases). With 2 bases removed from V and 5 bases from J, the gap between germline ends came to 14 bases. From germline, CDR1 is MNHEY and CDR2 SVGAGI. The CDR3 spans 15 residues. CDR3 residues: CASSYRGAEGDTQYF. CDR3 nucleotide sequence: TGTGCCAGCAGTTACCGCGGGGCGGAAGGAGATACGCAGTATTTT.

This sequence joins TRBV5-5 and TRBJ1-2, with TRBD1 identical over 7 bases. The germline CDR1 and CDR2 sequences are SGHKS and YYEKEE (reference sequence). The V gene end was trimmed by 2 bases and the J gene end by 4 bases; junction bases not matched to a gene: 5. The CDR3 length is 14 residues. The CDR3 DNA follows: TGTGCCAGCAGCTTTACTGGGACAGCCTATGGCTACACCTTC. It is translated as CASSFTGTAYGYTF.

CDR3: CASSISPSVHEQYF. For the CDR3, the DNA is TGTGCCAGTAGTATATCTCCCAGCGTCCACGAGCAGTACTTC. The chain carries TRBV19 and TRBJ2-7; D uncertain. Between the trimmed V and J ends, which lost 2 bases and 5 bases, there was a span of 13 bases. The CDR3 has 14 residues. Germline V lookup: CDR1 LNHDA, CDR2 SQIVND (reference sequence).

The V and J genes are TRBV27 and TRBJ2-7; 11 nucleotides align to TRBD1. Losses at the gene ends were 5 bases for V and 3 bases for J; bases not matched to a gene: 3. In germline, CDR1 is MNHEY, CDR2 SMNVEV (reference sequence). The CDR3 sequence is 14 residues long. CDR3 sequence: CASSAGTGGYEQYF. The CDR3 coding sequence is TGTGCCAGCAGTGCCGGGACAGGGGGCTACGAGCAGTACTTC.

This clone has more than one count but fewer than ten. The V gene is TRBV7-9, the J gene TRBJ1-1; D is uncertain. The CDR3 extends over 15 amino acids. Germline V CDR1 and CDR2: SEHNR, FQNEAQ (reference sequence). Trimming pared 0 bases from V and 1 base from J, leaving 9 bases between. CDR3 bases: TGTGCCAGCAGCTTAGCGAGAAGACAGAACACTGAAGCTTTCTTT. It specifies CASSLARRQNTEAFF.

This clone was detected only once. The chain couples TRBV7-2 to TRBJ2-7, with D hard to call. V was pared by 1 base and J by 0 bases, with 7 bases between. Germline CDR1 is SGHTA and CDR2 is FQGNSA. The CDR3 is 14 amino acids. The CDR3 spells CASSLEQSSYEQYF. The CDR3 region has the DNA TGTGCCAGCAGCTTAGAACAGAGCTCCTACGAGCAGTACTTC.

The V call is TRBV19, the J call TRBJ1-3; no reliable D call. The V gene lost 2 bases and the J gene lost 1 base, with 9 bases spanning the gap. Germline loops: CDR1 LNHDA, CDR2 SQIVND (reference sequence). The CDR3 consists of 15 residues. The CDR3 DNA is TGTGCCAGTAGTATATCATCCAGTTCTGGAAACACCATATATTTT. Translation: CASSISSSSGNTIYF.

This chain uses TRBV9 with TRBJ2-5, with D possibly TRBD1 on 5 matching bases. The germline gives CDR1 SGDLS, CDR2 YYNGEE. The CDR3 runs 16 residues. V lost 0 bases and J lost 5, with 17 bases in between. The CDR3 reads CASSVGEGEGMETQYF. CDR3 in DNA: TGTGCCAGCAGCGTAGGGGAAGGGGAAGGGATGGAGACCCAGTACTTC.